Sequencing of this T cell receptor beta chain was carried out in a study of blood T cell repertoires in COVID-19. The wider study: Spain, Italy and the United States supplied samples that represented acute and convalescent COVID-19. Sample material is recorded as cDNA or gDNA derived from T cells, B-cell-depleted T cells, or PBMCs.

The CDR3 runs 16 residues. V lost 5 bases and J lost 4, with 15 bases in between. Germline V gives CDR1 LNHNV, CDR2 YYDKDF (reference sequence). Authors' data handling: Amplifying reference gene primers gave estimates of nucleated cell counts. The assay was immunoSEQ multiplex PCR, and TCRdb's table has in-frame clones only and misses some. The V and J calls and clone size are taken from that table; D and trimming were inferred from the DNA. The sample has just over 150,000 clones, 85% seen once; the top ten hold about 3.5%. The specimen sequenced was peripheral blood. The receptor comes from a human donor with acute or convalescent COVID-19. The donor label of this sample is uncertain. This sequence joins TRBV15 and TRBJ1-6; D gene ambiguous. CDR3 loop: CATSARGGQYNSPLHF. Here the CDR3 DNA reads TGTGCCACCAGCGCCCGGGGAGGGCAGTATAATTCACCCCTCCACTTT.